This is a list of T cell receptor beta chains from one sample in a study of shared clonotypes between healthy human individuals. Only in-frame clones appear in the TCRdb table, and some are missing; sequencing was by immunoSEQ multiplex PCR. The sample holds some 740,000 clones, approximately 92% seen once. Sequences were obtained from naive CD8+ T cells sorted from blood. The source of these receptors is a man younger than 40 in good health. CDR3s include the opening cysteine and the closing phenylalanine or tryptophan. The D gene is left open where the match is weak. Expanded clones get a size class; other rows say once, few or many, or leave the size out.

size | D | J | V | CDR3 | DNA
- | - | TRBJ2-1 | TRBV29-1 | CSVPTTVLDEQFF | TGCAGCGTTCCGACGACAGTTCTTGATGAGCAGTTCTTC
once | - | TRBJ1-2 | TRBV11-2 | CASSHGQIYTF | TGTGCCAGCAGCCACGGACAGATCTACACCTTC
- | TRBD1 | TRBJ1-2 | TRBV6-1 | CASSWTGRGYTF | TGTGCCAGCAGTTGGACAGGGCGAGGCTACACCTTC
once | TRBD2 | TRBJ2-1 | TRBV7-9 | CASSYPGTSGIGNEQFF | TGTGCCAGCAGCTATCCCGGGACTAGCGGGATAGGCAATGAGCAGTTCTTC
- | TRBD1 | TRBJ2-7 | TRBV5-1 | CASSSKRGLSGDYEQYF | TGCGCCAGCAGCTCGAAAAGGGGGCTCTCCGGCGACTACGAGCAGTACTTC
- | - | TRBJ2-7 | TRBV27 | CASSPFGGPYEQYF | TGTGCCAGCAGTCCCTTTGGGGGCCCCTACGAGCAGTACTTC
- | TRBD1 | TRBJ2-7 | TRBV28 | CASTQGLALRSYSYEQYF | TGTGCCAGCACACAGGGGTTGGCCCTCCGCTCTTACTCCTACGAGCAGTACTTC
- | TRBD1 | TRBJ2-3 | TRBV18 | CASSPQYRGQTDTQYF | TGTGCCAGCTCACCACAGTACAGGGGGCAAACAGATACGCAGTATTTT
- | - | TRBJ2-3 | TRBV14 | CASSQVRWSTDTQYF | TGTGCCAGCAGCCAAGTCCGATGGAGCACAGATACGCAGTATTTT
- | - | TRBJ2-7 | TRBV19 | CASSINRDGYEQYF | TGTGCCAGTAGCATCAACCGGGATGGCTACGAGCAGTACTTC
- | - | TRBJ2-2 | TRBV29-1 | CSVVRPNTGELFF | TGCAGCGTCGTCAGACCGAACACCGGGGAGCTGTTTTTT
- | - | TRBJ2-5 | TRBV7-6 | CASREGLGETQYF | TGTGCCAGCCGAGAGGGGCTCGGAGAGACCCAGTACTTC
- | TRBD1 | TRBJ1-1 | TRBV7-3 | CASSFGSQGERGTEAFF | TGTGCCAGCAGCTTCGGCTCCCAGGGGGAAAGAGGCACTGAAGCTTTCTTT
- | - | TRBJ2-7 | TRBV7-8 | CASQPSSAYEQYF | TGTGCCAGCCAACCGTCTAGCGCCTACGAGCAGTACTTC
once | - | TRBJ2-1 | TRBV5-3 | CARSLINEQFF | TGTGCCAGAAGCTTGATCAATGAGCAGTTCTTC
once | TRBD1 | TRBJ2-7 | TRBV10-3 | CAISDPPGQGAYEQYF | TGTGCCATCAGTGACCCCCCGGGACAGGGCGCCTACGAGCAGTACTTC
- | TRBD1 | TRBJ2-1 | TRBV7-9 | CASSLAIDGRARGSEFF | TGTGCCAGCAGCTTAGCGATAGACGGAAGAGCCAGGGGGTCGGAGTTCTTC
- | - | TRBJ1-5 | TRBV6-1 | CASQGLAFNQPQHF | TGTGCCAGCCAGGGACTGGCATTCAATCAGCCCCAGCATTTT
- | TRBD2 | TRBJ2-2 | TRBV4-1 | CASSHPIVTSGRAGELFF | TGCGCCAGCAGCCATCCCATAGTGACTAGCGGGAGAGCCGGGGAGCTGTTTTTT
- | - | TRBJ1-1 | TRBV13 | CASSLAGNEAFF | TGTGCCAGCAGCTTGGCCGGAAATGAAGCTTTCTTT
- | - | TRBJ1-2 | TRBV13 | CASSLGVAGRIGGYTF | TGTGCCAGCAGCTTAGGTGTGGCAGGGCGTATCGGTGGCTACACCTTC
- | - | TRBJ1-2 | TRBV5-1 | CASSLALGLQDYGYTF | TGCGCCAGCAGCTTGGCCCTGGGGCTTCAAGACTATGGCTACACCTTC
- | - | TRBJ2-7 | TRBV2 | CASSPPQGSYEQYF | TGTGCCAGCAGTCCTCCACAAGGGAGCTACGAGCAGTACTTC
once | - | TRBJ2-7 | TRBV19 | CASSTRDTYEQYF | TGTGCCAGTAGTACCCGGGACACCTACGAGCAGTACTTC
- | - | TRBJ2-7 | TRBV27 | CASSLSSAYEQYF | TGTGCCAGCAGTTTATCGTCGGCCTACGAGCAGTACTTC
- | - | TRBJ2-7 | TRBV27 | CASSFRDTTYEQYF | TGTGCCAGCAGTTTCCGGGACACCACCTACGAGCAGTACTTC
- | TRBD1 | TRBJ2-3 | TRBV7-2 | CASSLTRGLDTQYF | TGTGCCAGCAGCTTAACCAGGGGGCTGGATACGCAGTATTTT
- | TRBD2 | TRBJ2-4 | TRBV9 | CASSGREDWGKNIQYF | TGTGCCAGCAGCGGGCGGGAGGACTGGGGCAAAAACATTCAGTACTTC
- | - | TRBJ2-3 | TRBV7-6 | CASSLMDTDTQYF | TGTGCCAGCAGCTTAATGGACACAGATACGCAGTATTTT
- | - | TRBJ2-4 | TRBV19 | CASSKGAKNIQYF | TGTGCCAGTAGTAAAGGGGCCAAAAACATTCAGTACTTC
- | TRBD1 | TRBJ2-7 | TRBV27 | CASSKLQGIPYEQYF | TGTGCCAGCAGCAAGTTACAGGGGATCCCCTACGAGCAGTACTTC
- | - | TRBJ1-1 | TRBV19 | CASSIKMNTEAFF | TGTGCCAGTAGTATCAAGATGAACACTGAAGCTTTCTTT
- | - | TRBJ2-1 | TRBV19 | CASRSLADSYNEQFF | TGTGCCAGTAGGTCCCTAGCTGACTCCTACAATGAGCAGTTCTTC
- | - | TRBJ2-3 | TRBV9 | CASSVDRPDTQYF | TGTGCCAGCAGCGTGGACCGACCGGATACGCAGTATTTT
few | - | TRBJ1-5 | TRBV27 | CASKLGSLGNQPQHF | TGTGCCAGCAAGTTGGGTAGCCTTGGCAATCAGCCCCAGCATTTT
- | - | TRBJ2-7 | TRBV19 | CASSIAGVDEQYF | TGTGCCAGTAGTATAGCGGGAGTTGACGAGCAGTACTTC
- | TRBD2 | TRBJ2-5 | TRBV7-9 | CASSLTSGAETQYF | TGTGCCAGCAGCTTAACTAGCGGGGCAGAGACCCAGTACTTC
- | TRBD2 | TRBJ2-7 | TRBV2 | CASTVLPAGVYEQYF | TGTGCCAGCACCGTACTACCAGCGGGAGTCTACGAGCAGTACTTC
- | TRBD1 | TRBJ2-7 | TRBV5-6 | CASSQDGQGLFYEQYF | TGTGCCAGCAGCCAAGACGGACAGGGTCTATTCTACGAGCAGTACTTC
- | TRBD1 | TRBJ2-7 | TRBV29-1 | CSVEFRAGGDYEQYF | TGCAGCGTTGAATTCCGGGCAGGGGGAGACTACGAGCAGTACTTC